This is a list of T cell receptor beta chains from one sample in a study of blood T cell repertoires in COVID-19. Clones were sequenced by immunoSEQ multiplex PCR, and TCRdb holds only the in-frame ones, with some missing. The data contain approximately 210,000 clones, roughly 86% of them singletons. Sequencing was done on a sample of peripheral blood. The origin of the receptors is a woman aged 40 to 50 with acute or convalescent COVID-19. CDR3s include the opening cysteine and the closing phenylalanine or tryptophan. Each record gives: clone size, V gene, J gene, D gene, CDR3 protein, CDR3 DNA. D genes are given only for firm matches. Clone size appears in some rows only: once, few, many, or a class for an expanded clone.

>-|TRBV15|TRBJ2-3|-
CATSRQAQGGTDTQYF
TGTGCCACCAGCAGACAAGCACAGGGTGGCACAGATACGCAGTATTTT
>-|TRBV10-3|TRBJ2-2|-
CATHPTANTGELFF
TGTGCCACCCATCCGACTGCGAACACCGGGGAGCTGTTTTTT
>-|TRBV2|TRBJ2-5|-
CASSEGRAPSNQETQYF
TGTGCCAGCAGTGAAGGGCGGGCGCCCAGTAACCAAGAGACCCAGTACTTC
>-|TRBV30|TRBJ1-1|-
CAWSRVNTEAFF
TGTGCCTGGAGTCGGGTTAACACTGAAGCTTTCTTT
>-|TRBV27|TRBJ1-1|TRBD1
CASSLYRGRTEAFF
TGTGCCAGCAGTTTATACAGGGGGCGAACTGAAGCTTTCTTT
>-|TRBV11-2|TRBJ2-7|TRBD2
CASSSGLAASYEQYF
TGTGCCAGCAGCTCTGGACTAGCGGCCTCCTACGAGCAGTACTTC
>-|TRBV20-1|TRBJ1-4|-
CSASRPGVGVEKLFF
TGCAGTGCTAGTAGGCCAGGGGTTGGAGTTGAAAAACTGTTTTTT
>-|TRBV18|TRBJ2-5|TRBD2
CASSPRSSGLGEETQYF
TGTGCCAGCTCACCACGCTCTAGCGGCCTGGGTGAGGAGACCCAGTACTTC
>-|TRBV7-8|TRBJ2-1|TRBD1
CASSLGGWGQSYNEQFF
TGTGCCAGCAGCTTAGGGGGGTGGGGACAGTCCTACAATGAGCAGTTCTTC
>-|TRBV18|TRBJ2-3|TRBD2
CASSPWTSGGDTQYF
TGTGCCAGCTCACCATGGACTAGCGGGGGAGATACGCAGTATTTT
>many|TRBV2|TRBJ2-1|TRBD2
CASKQAGGSYNEQFF
TGTGCCAGCAAACAAGCGGGGGGAAGCTACAATGAGCAGTTCTTC
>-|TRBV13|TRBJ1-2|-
CASSLGRGIYGYTF
TGTGCCAGCAGCTTAGGCCGGGGAATCTATGGCTACACCTTC
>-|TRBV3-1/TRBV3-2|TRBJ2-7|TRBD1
CASTAGTGRYEQYF
TGTGCCAGCACTGCCGGGACAGGGAGATACGAGCAGTACTTC
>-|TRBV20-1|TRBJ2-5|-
CSARDRETQYF
TGCAGTGCTAGAGATCGGGAGACCCAGTACTTC
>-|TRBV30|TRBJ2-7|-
CAWRKQGYYEQYF
TGTGCCTGGAGGAAACAGGGTTACTACGAGCAGTACTTC
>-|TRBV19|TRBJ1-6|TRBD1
CASSPSRGQDLVLNWPLHF
TGTGCCAGTAGTCCCAGTCGGGGACAGGATCTCGTTCTTAATTGGCCCCTCCACTTT
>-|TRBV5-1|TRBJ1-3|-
CASSADGGGNGNTIYF
TGCGCCAGCAGCGCAGACGGCGGCGGGAATGGAAACACCATATATTTT
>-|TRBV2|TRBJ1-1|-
CASSAGRTLNTEAFF
TGTGCCAGCAGCGCGGGACGGACGCTGAACACTGAAGCTTTCTTT
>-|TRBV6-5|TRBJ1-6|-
CASVVGQDNSPLHF
TGTGCCAGCGTGGTTGGGCAGGATAATTCACCCCTCCACTTT
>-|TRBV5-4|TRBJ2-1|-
CASSPGQVGVSYNEQFF
TGTGCCAGCAGCCCCGGCCAGGTCGGGGTTTCCTACAATGAGCAGTTCTTC
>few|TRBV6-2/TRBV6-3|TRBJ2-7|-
CASSLNPGFLSYEQYF
TGTGCCAGCAGCCTGAACCCAGGTTTCCTCTCCTACGAGCAGTACTTC
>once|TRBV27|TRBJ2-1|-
CASSPVGDTADEQFF
TGTGCCAGCAGTCCCGTCGGGGACACGGCCGATGAGCAGTTCTTC
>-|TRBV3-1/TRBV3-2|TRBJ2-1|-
CASSQELSSYNEQFF
TGTGCCAGCAGCCAAGAGCTCAGCTCCTACAATGAGCAGTTCTTC
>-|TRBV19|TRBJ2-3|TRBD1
CASSTGQGWTDTQYF
TGTGCCAGTAGTACCGGACAGGGGTGGACAGATACGCAGTATTTT
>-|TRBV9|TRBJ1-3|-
CASSPDYSLGNTIYF
TGTGCCAGCAGTCCAGACTACTCACTTGGAAACACCATATATTTT
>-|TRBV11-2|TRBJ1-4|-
CASSLYQGSKTNEKLFF
TGTGCCAGCAGCTTATATCAGGGGAGCAAAACTAATGAAAAACTGTTTTTT
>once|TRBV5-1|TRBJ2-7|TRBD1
CASSLWRTGGRYEQYF
TGCGCCAGCAGCTTGTGGAGAACAGGGGGACGCTACGAGCAGTACTTC
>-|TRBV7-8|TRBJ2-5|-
CASSFLPPPQGGTQYF
TGTGCCAGCAGCTTCTTACCCCCCCCGCAGGGAGGGACCCAGTACTTC
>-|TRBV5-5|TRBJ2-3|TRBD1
CASRTSLQGTGRDTQYF
TGTGCCAGCCGAACGTCCTTACAGGGGACGGGAAGAGATACGCAGTATTTT